What follows is one T cell receptor (beta chain) and its context. Its antigen is not identified. The germline V and J ends were trimmed by 1 base and 2 bases, with 15 bases remaining between them. The germline V gene has CDR1 LGHDT and CDR2 YNNKEL (reference sequence). CDR3 length equals 18 residues. This entry is derived from a study of spatial heterogeneity in lung cancer. Noted time point: sample taken at primary tumor resection. The sequenced material consisted of unsorted whole RNA from tumor, nontumor lung or frozen PBMC. A single record per CDR3 protein comes from TCRdb applying MiXCR to the 5' RACE reads. The table has 20,000 to 25,000 distinct CDR3 sequences, roughly 4.5% seen once. General observations from the study: Relative to follow-up, resection was when ubiquitous expanded tumor TCRs appeared more in blood.

This TCR was sampled from a male donor with early-stage non-small cell lung cancer. This sample comprised PBMCs, obtained at surgery. V usage is TRBV3-1 and J usage is TRBJ1-6, with D perhaps matching TRBD1 (6 bases). DNA of the CDR3: TGTGCCAGCAGCCAAGTTCGCGGGGGCGCGCCCTATAATTCACCCCTCCACTTT. It codes for CASSQVRGGAPYNSPLHF.